Listed here is a single TCR beta chain. Its antigen is as yet unknown. The source of the sample is a study of monozygotic twins with inflammatory bowel disease. Each UMI harboured a 6-nucleotide sample barcode and was appended via template switching. TCRdb reprocessed the 5' RACE reads and reports one entry per CDR3 protein, with no DNA. This sample's table has over 350,000 distinct CDR3 sequences. Findings and limits, study-wide: The co-twins with IBD showed lower TCRbeta diversity (inverse Simpson) than their healthy siblings.

The origin of this receptor is a human donor with ulcerative colitis or Crohn's disease, or a healthy co-twin of an affected twin (not recorded which). Sequencing used blood.

The chain's CDR3 is CSASRGIRTETDTQYF. This chain uses TRBV20-1 with TRBJ2-3; as DNA is missing, the TRBD1 call by TCRdb cannot be tested. The CDR3 spans 16 residues. The germline V gene encodes CDR1 DFQATT and CDR2 SNEGSKA (reference sequence).